Presented here are 23 T cell receptor beta chains from one specimen sequenced in a study of breast tumors, draining lymph nodes, adjacent tissues. Samples came from axillary lymph nodes draining the breast cancer. One entry per CDR3 protein results from TCRdb running MiXCR on the multiplex PCR reads. The repertoire consists of fewer than 300,000 distinct CDR3 sequences, with less than 40% occurring once and the leading ten covering 1.4%. Sequenced sample: axillary lymph node tissue. The receptors derive from a female donor with breast cancer. Some clones in this sample may be carry-over from other donors' samples.

Details on this clonotype: A much larger clone differs by one base, so this may be a read error. The chain recombines TRBV20-1 with TRBJ2-7, with D possibly matching TRBD1 (5 bases). V lost 6 bases and J lost 9, with 24 bases in between. Per germline, CDR1 DFQATT and CDR2 SNEGSKA (reference sequence). The CDR3 is 14 residues long. This CDR3 is CSAESGFGTSGQYF. DNA of the CDR3: TGCAGTGCGGAATCAGGGTTCGGAACCTCCGGGCAGTACTTC.

About this clonotype itself: Relative to the germline gene, one junction end is altered; a read error may explain this. The chain uses TRBV5-5 and TRBJ1-5; D is undetermined. Per the germline V gene, CDR1 is SGHKS and CDR2 is YYEKEE (reference sequence). There are 14 residues in the CDR3. The CDR3: CPSSRRTADQPQHF. The CDR3 nucleotides read TGTCCCAGCAGCCGAAGGACCGCGGACCAGCCCCAGCATTTT.

This clonotype was observed many times. The gene calls are TRBV4-2 and TRBJ1-5; D unclear. CDR1 LGHNA and CDR2 YNFKEQ come from the germline V gene. The V end lost 0 bases, the J end lost 7 bases, and 13 bases lay between the germline ends. This CDR3 is 15 amino acids long. CDR3 bases: TGTGCCAGCAGCCAAGAGATGGGTATCTGGCAGCCCCAGCATTTT. This codes for CASSQEMGIWQPQHF.

In regard to this clonotype: A much larger clone differs from this one at a single base, so this may be a read error. The chain combines TRBV20-1 with TRBJ1-2; 9 bases agree with TRBD1. This CDR3 region has 13 residues. The V gene's germline CDR1 is DFQATT and CDR2 SNEGSKA (reference sequence). The CDR3 region is CSAQLQGAYAYTF. CDR3 bases: TGCAGTGCTCAACTACAGGGGGCATATGCCTACACCTTC.

This clonotype has ten or more counts. The genes are TRBV3-1 and TRBJ1-6; D remains ambiguous. The V gene's germline CDR1 is LGHDT and CDR2 YNNKEL (reference sequence). This CDR3 spans 14 amino acids. V lost 1 base and J lost 4, with 5 bases in between. The DNA for the CDR3 is TGTGCCAGCAGCCAAGGGCCTTATAATTCACCCCTCCACTTT. Residues: CASSQGPYNSPLHF.

V usage is TRBV6-6 and J usage is TRBJ2-3; 7 nucleotides line up with TRBD1. The CDR3 is 16 amino acids. The V and J ends lost 10 bases and 0 bases, in that order; junction bases with no gene match: 13. The germline V gene encodes CDR1 MNHNY and CDR2 SVGAGI (reference sequence). The CDR3 DNA follows: TGTGCCATCACACCCCGAGGGGGCGAGAGCACAGATACGCAGTATTTT. Its protein is CAITPRGGESTDTQYF.

Concerning this clonotype itself: This sequence may be a read error, since a much larger clone differs from it by one base. CDR3 sequence reads: CAGSPGLAGGSSYNEQFF. The CDR3 bases are TGTGCCGGCAGCCCCGGACTAGCGGGAGGAAGCTCCTACAATGAGCAGTTCTTC. This chain uses TRBV6-5 with TRBJ2-1; TRBD2 matches 14 bases. Germline values: CDR1 MNHEY, CDR2 SVGAGI. The CDR3 is 18 residues long.

This clonotype occurred many times. The J gene is TRBJ2-7, the V gene TRBV5-1; 8 bases are shared with TRBD2. The CDR3 spans 16 residues. The V and J ends lost 1 base and 3 bases, in that order; junction bases with no gene match: 9. Germline values: CDR1 SGHRS, CDR2 YFSETQ. The CDR3 DNA follows: TGCGCCAGCAGCTTGCAACGCGGGAGGTCATACTACGAGCAGTACTTC. Protein sequence: CASSLQRGRSYYEQYF.

In its sample, this clonotype was seen many times. The chain employs TRBV7-2 and TRBJ2-7; TRBD2 agrees at 9 bases. Germline V gives CDR1 SGHTA, CDR2 FQGNSA. V lost 3 bases, J lost 4 bases, and 7 bases stayed unmatched. The CDR3 covers 15 residues. DNA of the CDR3: TGTGCCAGCAGCTTCGGGAGCGGGGGGTGGTACGAGCAGTACTTC. Translating gives CASSFGSGGWYEQYF. Drawing the rest from reference TRBV7-2 and TRBJ2-7, the complete variable domain is GAGVSQSPSNKVTEKGKDVELRCDPISGHTALYWYRQSLGQGLEFLIYFQGNSAPDKSGLPSDRFSAERTGGSVSTLTIQRTQQEDSAVYLCASSFGSGGWYEQYFGPGTRLTVT.

This clonotype was seen many times. The CDR3 nucleotides are TGTGCCAGCAGCCCCCGGCGGGCGGGACAAGAGACCCAGTACTTC. Its translation is CASSPRRAGQETQYF. The chain combines TRBV3-1 with TRBJ2-5, with TRBD2 as a possible D gene (6 bases). The CDR3 has 15 amino acids. The V end lost 4 bases, the J end lost 2 bases, and 14 bases lay between the germline ends. CDR1 and CDR2 from the germline V gene are LGHDT and YNNKEL (reference sequence).

This clonotype has at least ten counts. This chain uses TRBV6-6 with TRBJ2-3; weak D call: TRBD1 (5 bases). Trimming shortened V by 4 bases and J by 3 bases, and 17 bases separated the two germline ends. Germline CDR1 is MNHNY and CDR2 is SVGAGI (reference sequence). The CDR3 is 16 residues long. In DNA, the CDR3 is TGTGCCAGCAGTTCCCAGGGCTTTCAGGAGACAGATACGCAGTATTTT. Translation: CASSSQGFQETDTQYF.

This rearrangement joins TRBV20-1 to TRBJ2-3; 14 bases are a match to TRBD2. The germline V gene encodes CDR1 DFQATT and CDR2 SNEGSKA (reference sequence). The CDR3 is 18 residues long. J was trimmed by 1 base and V by 5 bases; bases with no gene match: 11. This CDR3 reads CSASRLAGGSWGTDTQYF. In DNA, the CDR3 is TGCAGTGCTTCCCGACTAGCGGGAGGGTCCTGGGGCACAGATACGCAGTATTTT.

This clonotype was found a few times. The chain carries TRBV19 and TRBJ1-1, with 8 bases identical to TRBD1. Per germline, CDR1 LNHDA and CDR2 SQIVND (reference sequence). The CDR3 has 13 residues. V lost 3 bases, J lost 5 bases, and 2 bases stayed unmatched. CDR3 in amino acids: CASSITGGTEAFF. In DNA form, the CDR3 reads TGTGCCAGTAGTATTACAGGGGGTACTGAAGCTTTCTTT.

This clonotype was seen only a few times. The chain carries TRBV5-8 and TRBJ2-7; perhaps TRBD1 as D (5 bases). This CDR3 has 14 residues. Trimming removed 4 bases at V and 3 bases at J, with 14 bases between. Germline V gene data show CDR1 as SGHTS and CDR2 as YDEGEE. CDR3 amino acids: CASSQLTAFYEQYF. The CDR3 coding sequence is TGTGCCAGCAGCCAACTGACAGCTTTCTACGAGCAGTACTTC.

This clonotype was seen ten or more times. The chain uses TRBV19 and TRBJ2-2; 10 bases match TRBD2. Germline trimming cut 1 base from V and 3 bases from J; bases unmatched to any gene: 11. CDR1 LNHDA and CDR2 SQIVND come from the germline V gene (reference sequence). The CDR3 covers 19 residues. This CDR3 is CASSIGITGTSEHTGELFF. The CDR3 DNA reads as TGTGCCAGTAGTATAGGAATAACCGGGACTAGCGAACACACCGGGGAGCTGTTTTTT.

The gene calls are TRBV9 and TRBJ1-4; TRBD1 is a possible D gene (5 bases). Germline V CDR1 and CDR2: SGDLS, YYNGEE. The V and J ends lost 3 bases and 1 base respectively, with 10 bases between them. The CDR3 contains 15 residues. The chain's CDR3 is CASSAAGRTNEKLFF. CDR3 coding DNA: TGTGCCAGCAGCGCAGCGGGGCGAACTAATGAAAAACTGTTTTTT.

Comments on this clonotype: Just one base apart from a much larger clone, this may be a read error. The V call is TRBV6-1, the J call TRBJ2-7; unclear D gene. Germline V gene lookup returns CDR1 MNHNS and CDR2 SASEGT. The CDR3 contains 14 residues. V lost 5 bases and J lost 6, with 17 bases in between. CDR3: CASSPPRSQSEQYF. CDR3 DNA: TGTGCCAGCAGTCCCCCGCGGAGCCAGTCCGAGCAGTACTTC.

This clonotype occurred a few times. A much larger clone is a single base away; this may be a read error. The CDR3 DNA reads TGTGCCAGCAGCGTAGAGGGAGGGTACAATGAGCAGTCCTTC. Amino acids: CASSVEGGYNEQSF. The chain joins TRBV9 to TRBJ2-1, with 7 bases that match TRBD2. CDR1 and CDR2 (germline): SGDLS, YYNGEE. This CDR3 has 14 residues. Filled out from reference TRBV9 and TRBJ2-1, the complete variable domain reads DSGVTQTPKHLITATGQRVTLRCSPRSGDLSVYWYQQSLDQGLQFLIQYYNGEERAKGNILERFSAQQFPDLHSELNLSSLELGDSALYFCASSVEGGYNEQSFGPGTRLTVL.

This clonotype showed up many times. The CDR3 nucleotides are TGCAGTGCTAGAGACTACACTGAAGCTTTCTTT. This codes for CSARDYTEAFF. The gene calls are TRBV20-1 and TRBJ1-1; D gene unclear. The CDR3 runs to 11 residues. Trimming left V 0 bases short and J 3 bases short, with 2 bases between. Germline V CDR1 and CDR2: DFQATT, SNEGSKA (reference sequence).

This clonotype was detected many times. The chain is built from TRBV6-2 or TRBV6-3 and TRBJ1-5; TRBD1 is a possible D gene (5 bases). The CDR3 contains 15 residues. V was pared by 5 bases and J by 1 base, with 12 bases between. Germline values: CDR1 MNHEY, CDR2 SVGEGT. The CDR3 bases are TGTGCCAGCAGTCCAGGGACCCTAAGCAATCAGCCCCAGCATTTT. This sequence encodes CASSPGTLSNQPQHF.

This sequence joins TRBV28 and TRBJ1-4; no clear D. Germline-derived CDR1 and CDR2 are MDHEN and SYDVKM. V was trimmed by 6 bases and J by 4 bases, leaving 18 bases between them. This CDR3 has 16 amino acids. CDR3 region: CASRPLVGGFNEKLFF. The CDR3 nucleotides read TGTGCCAGCAGACCCCTGGTAGGAGGATTTAATGAAAAACTGTTTTTT.

In the case of this clonotype: One junction end disagrees with the germline gene, perhaps due to a read error. The chain employs TRBV5-6 and TRBJ2-5; tentatively, D is TRBD1 (7 bases). Germline V gene data show CDR1 as SGHDT and CDR2 as YYEEEE. The CDR3 extends over 14 amino acids. CDR3 protein: CACSLEGAGETQYF. The CDR3 DNA reads as TGTGCCTGCAGCTTGGAGGGGGCTGGGGAGACCCAGTACTTC. The entire variable domain, with the rest obtained from reference TRBV5-6 and TRBJ2-5, is as follows: DAGVTQSPTHLIKTRGQQVTLRCSPKSGHDTVSWYQQALGQGPQFIFQYYEEEERQRGNFPDRFSGHQFPNYSSELNVNALLLGDSALYLCACSLEGAGETQYFGPGTRLLVL.

This sequence joins TRBV7-9 and TRBJ1-4; a weak D match, TRBD1 (6 bases). V lost 3 bases and J lost 4, with 15 bases in between. The CDR3 is 16 amino acids. Germline V lookup: CDR1 SEHNR, CDR2 FQNEAQ (reference sequence). CDR3 amino acids: CASSLAGGVYNEKLFF. The CDR3 DNA follows: TGTGCCAGCAGCTTGGCGGGGGGCGTCTATAATGAAAAACTGTTTTTT.